The following is a T cell receptor (beta chain) sequence with its context. The sample originates from a study of cytomegalovirus exposure and HLA in healthy donors. Per germline, CDR1 SGHRS and CDR2 YFSETQ. The CDR3 is 14 amino acids. Trimming took off 1 base at V and 1 base at J, with 8 bases between the two ends. Primers included in the PCR were 60 Vbeta and 13 Jbeta primers. Here immunoSEQ multiplex PCR was the method, and the copy in TCRdb shows in-frame clones only, minus some. The table records 180,000 or so clones, 80% to 90% of them present only once. The sample was PBMCs. The gene calls are TRBV5-1 and TRBJ2-5; tentatively, D is TRBD1 (5 bases). The source of this sequence is a man between 18 and 35 years old in good health and CMV-seropositive. The CDR3 here is CASSLWQGQETQYF. CDR3 coding DNA: TGCGCCAGCAGCTTGTGGCAGGGCCAAGAGACCCAGTACTTC.